The rows below give T cell receptor beta chains drawn from one sample of a study of T cell changes during pregnancy in multiple sclerosis. Clones were sequenced by immunoSEQ multiplex PCR, and TCRdb holds only the in-frame ones, with some missing. In the table there are about 93,000 clones, 80% to 95% of which are singletons. The sequenced sample was peripheral blood, obtained after pregnancy. These receptors were taken from a female donor with multiple sclerosis, enrolled in a pregnancy study. Both conserved end residues are part of each CDR3. D genes are given only for firm matches. The size field is filled for only some rows; it gives once, few, many or a size class.

>-|TRBJ2-7|TRBV9|-
TGTGCCAGCAGCGTCGGAGCAGGGTGGGACGAGCAGTACTTC
CASSVGAGWDEQYF
>-|TRBJ2-7|TRBV29-1|-
TGCAGCGGAACTCGGACTGATGCCTACGAGCAGTACTTC
CSGTRTDAYEQYF
>TRBD2|TRBJ2-7|TRBV18|-
TGTGCCAGCTCACCAATGGGGGGGTTCGAGCAGTACTTC
CASSPMGGFEQYF
>-|TRBJ1-1|TRBV18|-
TGTGCCAGCTCACCAAGGTCAGGACAGCAGAACACTGAAGCTTTCTTT
CASSPRSGQQNTEAFF
>-|TRBJ1-1|TRBV10-3|-
TGTGCCATCAGTGGGGTTTTCGGGACACACCAAGAAGCTTTCTTT
CAISGVFGTHQEAFF
>TRBD2|TRBJ2-7|TRBV5-1|-
TGCGCCAGCAGCTTGGCCTTGAGCGGGGCCTACGAGCAGTACTTC
CASSLALSGAYEQYF
>TRBD1|TRBJ2-7|TRBV5-6|-
TGTGCCAGCAGGCTGGGGACAGAAGGTTACTACGAGCAGTACTTC
CASRLGTEGYYEQYF
>-|TRBJ2-7|TRBV6-1|-
TGTGCCAGCAGTGAAGAGAGTAGGAGGGACGAGCAGTACTTC
CASSEESRRDEQYF
>-|TRBJ1-4|TRBV30|-
TGTGCCTGGAGGGGCTCCACAACTAATGAAAAACTGTTTTTT
CAWRGSTTNEKLFF
>TRBD2|TRBJ2-7|TRBV5-1|-
TGCGCCAGCAGCTTGAGCGGGGGGACCTACGAGCAGTACTTC
CASSLSGGTYEQYF
>-|TRBJ1-5|TRBV7-2|-
TGTGCCAGCAGCTTACAGGGCAATCAGCCCCAGCATTTT
CASSLQGNQPQHF
>-|TRBJ1-2|TRBV21-1|-
TGTGCCAGCAGCAAAGGCATAAGGGGTTACACCTTC
CASSKGIRGYTF
>TRBD2|TRBJ2-3|TRBV5-5|once
TGTGCCAGCAGCTTGGCCTCGGGGGGACGCACAGATACGCAGTATTTT
CASSLASGGRTDTQYF
>-|TRBJ2-3|TRBV5-1|-
TGCGCCAGCAGCTTTTGGGGCTCGGGCACAGATACGCAGTATTTT
CASSFWGSGTDTQYF
>-|TRBJ1-1|TRBV11-2|-
TGTGCCAGCAGGCCGGGCAGGGGATCGGTGAACACTGAAGCTTTCTTT
CASRPGRGSVNTEAFF
>-|TRBJ1-4|TRBV5-5|few
TGTGCCAGCAGTTCCGCCAAAGGGGATGGTGAAAAACTGTTTTTT
CASSSAKGDGEKLFF
>-|TRBJ1-2|TRBV6-9|-
TGTGCCAGCAGTCCGTGGGAGCACGGAAAGACCTATGGCTACACCTTC
CASSPWEHGKTYGYTF
>-|TRBJ1-2|TRBV30|once
TGTGCCTGGAGTGTACAGAGCGGAGGCTACACCTTC
CAWSVQSGGYTF